The rows below give T cell receptor beta chains drawn from one sample of a study of T cells in Graves' hyperthyroidism and ophthalmopathy. In TCRdb, the multiplex PCR reads were re-called with MiXCR into one record per CDR3 protein. Among around 690,000 distinct CDR3 sequences listed, roughly 17% were seen once. The sample was blood. These receptors were taken from a man aged 50-59 years with Graves' hyperthyroidism. Both conserved end residues are part of each CDR3. Fields, in order: clone size, J gene, D gene, V gene, CDR3 DNA, CDR3 protein. The D gene is left open where the match is weak. Clone size is stated in some rows and not others, as once, few, many or a class when expanded.

many TRBJ1-1 - TRBV12-3/TRBV12-4 TGTGCCAGCAGATATGGGTGGTTGAACACTGAAGCTTTCTTT CASRYGWLNTEAFF
- TRBJ2-1 - TRBV7-2 TGTGCCAGCAGCTTAGGGTATCAGGGGCTGAGCTCCTACAATGAGCAGTTCTTC CASSLGYQGLSSYNEQFF
- TRBJ2-2 - TRBV19 TGTGCCAGTAAGTTTACTGGCACAACGAATACCGGGGAGCTGTTTTTT CASKFTGTTNTGELFF
- TRBJ2-3 - TRBV30 TGTGCCTGGAGAAAACTAGCAGAAAAAACCCAAGACACAGATACGCAGTATTTT CAWRKLAEKTQDTDTQYF
few TRBJ2-7 TRBD2 TRBV20-1 TGCAGTGTTAGCCAGTCCGGGACTACTAACTACGAGCAGTACTTC CSVSQSGTTNYEQYF
few TRBJ2-3 TRBD2 TRBV20-1 TGCAGTGCTAACGTAGCGGGAGATATACAAGATACGCAGTATTTT CSANVAGDIQDTQYF
many TRBJ2-3 - TRBV29-1 TGCAGCGTTGTTCAGGTCGGCACAGATACGCAGTATTTT CSVVQVGTDTQYF
- TRBJ2-3 - TRBV19 TGTGCCAGTAGTATACGGGGCTTTAGGGATACGCAGTATTTT CASSIRGFRDTQYF
- TRBJ2-5 TRBD2 TRBV18 TGTGCCAGCTCAACCCAGAAGGCGGGAGAAGAGACCCAGTACTTC CASSTQKAGEETQYF
few TRBJ1-5 - TRBV6-2/TRBV6-3 TGTGCCAGCAGGGTCGATAGCAATCAGCCCCAGCATTTT CASRVDSNQPQHF
few TRBJ2-1 - TRBV7-2 TGTGCCAGCAGCCCAGGAGCTACCGACTACAATGAGCAGTTCTTC CASSPGATDYNEQFF
- TRBJ2-7 TRBD1 TRBV30 TGTGCCTGGAGGGGTCGGGACAGGGGGAAAAACGAGCAGTACTTC CAWRGRDRGKNEQYF
- TRBJ2-2 TRBD2 TRBV24-1 TGTGCCACCAGTGAGAGGACTAGCGGGAGGGGTTACACCGGGGAGCTGTTTTTT CATSERTSGRGYTGELFF
- TRBJ2-3 - TRBV7-9 TGTGCCAGCAGCTCTGAAGCGGGAGATACGCAGTATTTT CASSSEAGDTQYF
many TRBJ2-2 - TRBV6-1 TGTGCCAGCCGCACCACCGGGGAGCTGTTTTTT CASRTTGELFF
few TRBJ2-1 - TRBV5-4 TGTGCCAGCAGCTCCAGTAGCGGAGTTCGATACAATGAGCAGTTCTTC CASSSSSGVRYNEQFF
- TRBJ2-7 TRBD2 TRBV28 TGTGCCAGCAGTTTGGCTAGCGGGCCACCCCCTGACGAGCAGTACTTC CASSLASGPPPDEQYF
many TRBJ2-7 - TRBV25-1 TGTGCCAGCAGTAAAGGACGTCAGAGCTCCTACGAGCAGTACTTC CASSKGRQSSYEQYF
few TRBJ1-2 - TRBV4-3 TGCGCCAGCAGCCAAGAAAACACTAACTATGGCTACACCTTC CASSQENTNYGYTF
many TRBJ1-5 - TRBV2 TGTGCCAGCAGTCCGCACGCGAGCAATCAGCCCCAGCATTTT CASSPHASNQPQHF
few TRBJ2-1 - TRBV6-1 TGTGCCAGCAGTGAACAGCACGTCTACAATGAGCAGTTCTTC CASSEQHVYNEQFF
- TRBJ2-2 TRBD1 TRBV5-6 TGTGCCAGCAGCCCGACTCCGGGACAGGGATCCGGGGAGCTGTTTTTT CASSPTPGQGSGELFF
few TRBJ2-7 - TRBV7-2 TGTGCCAGCAGCACCGGGACTCCCTCCTGCGAGCAGTACTTC CASSTGTPSCEQYF
few TRBJ2-1 TRBD2 TRBV20-1 TGCAGTGCTAGAGGGCTAGCGGGAGGGCTTTACAATGAGCAGTTCTTC CSARGLAGGLYNEQFF
many TRBJ2-5 - TRBV30 TGTGCCTGGAGTAAACAGTTGGGTCGGGAGACCCAGTACTTC CAWSKQLGRETQYF
once TRBJ1-2 - TRBV28 TGTGCCAGCACCACCTACGGGCGGCAGACATTCTATGGCTACACCTTC CASTTYGRQTFYGYTF
few TRBJ2-7 - TRBV5-6 TGTGCCAGCAGCTTAGCCGGAGGGGAGGCGTACGAGCAGTACTTC CASSLAGGEAYEQYF
many TRBJ2-1 - TRBV7-2 TGTGCCAGCAGCTTTCTCGCGGGAAAGCAGTTCTTC CASSFLAGKQFF
- TRBJ2-3 - TRBV3-1 TGTGCCAGCAGCCAAGATTTTTCTGCGCAGTATTTT CASSQDFSAQYF
- TRBJ2-7 TRBD2 TRBV28 TGTGCCAGCAGACCAACTAGCGGGAGTAGAAACGAGCAGTACTTC CASRPTSGSRNEQYF
- TRBJ1-6 - TRBV18 TGTGCCAGCTCACCCCCCGGGACACCGGGGGATTCACCCCTCCACTTT CASSPPGTPGDSPLHF
many TRBJ2-3 - TRBV27 TGTGCCAGCAATCTTCTGGAGGGAGGTACGCAGTATTTT CASNLLEGGTQYF
few TRBJ2-7 TRBD2 TRBV11-2 TGTGCCAGCAGCTTAGATCCGAAGCTAGCGGGTCCGGGCGAGCAGTACTTC CASSLDPKLAGPGEQYF
- TRBJ2-3 - TRBV20-1 TGCAGTGCTCCTGACAGGCAGACTAGCACAGATACGCAGTATTTT CSAPDRQTSTDTQYF
few TRBJ1-5 TRBD1 TRBV6-1 TGTGCCAGCAGTGAGGAGACAGGGTTTTTACTGGGCAGCAATCAGCCCCAGCATTTT CASSEETGFLLGSNQPQHF
- TRBJ1-2 - TRBV28 TGTGCCAGCAGTTTGCTGGACACGCGCGATGGCCACACCTTC CASSLLDTRDGHTF
many TRBJ2-2 TRBD1 TRBV11-2 TGTGCCAGCACCCTCGTGGGACAGGGGAGGACCGGGGAGCTGTTTTTT CASTLVGQGRTGELFF
many TRBJ2-1 TRBD2 TRBV12-3/TRBV12-4 TGTGCCAGCAGTTCCCTCCCGGGACTAGCGGGTGTCTACAATGAGCAGTTCTTC CASSSLPGLAGVYNEQFF
many TRBJ2-3 - TRBV10-3 TGTGCCATCAGTGAGTACGGAGGCGGATCTAGCACAGATACGCAGTATTTT CAISEYGGGSSTDTQYF
many TRBJ2-1 - TRBV25-1 TGTGCCAGCAGCTTACAGGGAGTGGTGGCGAATGAGCAGTTCTTC CASSLQGVVANEQFF
once TRBJ2-7 TRBD1 TRBV7-9 TGTGCCAGCAGCCCCGGGACAGCAGTATACGAGCAGTACTTC CASSPGTAVYEQYF
many TRBJ1-1 - TRBV18 TGTGCCAGCTCACAAAACAGGGACACTGAAGCTTTCTTT CASSQNRDTEAFF
- TRBJ1-1 - TRBV7-9 TGTGCCAGCAGCTTGACGTATACGACTGAAGCTTTCTTT CASSLTYTTEAFF
many TRBJ1-1 TRBD1 TRBV5-1 TGCGCCAGCATGCTAGACAGGGCCAAAACTGAAGCTTTCTTT CASMLDRAKTEAFF
few TRBJ1-2 - TRBV28 TGTGCCAGCAGTTTACCGGATCCTAACTATGGCTACACCTTC CASSLPDPNYGYTF
many TRBJ2-3 - TRBV28 TGTGCCAGTCATACAGGGATCACAGATACGCAGTATTTT CASHTGITDTQYF
few TRBJ1-3 - TRBV18 TGTGCCAGCTCGGCAGGACAGAGCTCTGGAAACACCATATATTTT CASSAGQSSGNTIYF
few TRBJ1-1 - TRBV29-1 TGCAGCGTTGAGAAGAGGGGCGAGACGACTGAAGCTTTCTTT CSVEKRGETTEAFF
few TRBJ2-3 TRBD2 TRBV25-1 TGTGCCAGCAGTGAAAGCTGGACTAGCGGGAGTATAGATACGCAGTATTTT CASSESWTSGSIDTQYF
few TRBJ2-1 TRBD2 TRBV25-1 TGTGCCAGCAGAAGCGGGATTGAGCAGTTCTTC CASRSGIEQFF
- TRBJ2-7 TRBD1 TRBV12-3/TRBV12-4 TGTGCCAGCAGCGACCCCGGACAGGGACACTACGAGCAGTACTTC CASSDPGQGHYEQYF
- TRBJ2-7 - TRBV27 TGTGCCAGCAGTTTACGGTTTGCGGGCATGAGCTCCTACGAGCAGTACTTC CASSLRFAGMSSYEQYF
- TRBJ2-5 - TRBV20-1 TGCAGTGCCGATTTCGGGACTCTATCTGGGACAGAGACCCAGTACTTC CSADFGTLSGTETQYF
many TRBJ2-7 - TRBV6-1 TGTGCCACGTACACACTCTACGAGCAGTACTTC CATYTLYEQYF
- TRBJ2-3 TRBD1 TRBV11-2 TGTGCCAGCAGCCCCCAGGGGGCTGCTTGGACAGATACGCAGTATTTT CASSPQGAAWTDTQYF
many TRBJ2-1 - TRBV2 TGTGCCAGCAAGACGGAGAGTACCTACAATGAGCAGTTCTTC CASKTESTYNEQFF
- TRBJ2-3 - TRBV9 TGTGCCAGCAGCGTAGAAACAGGTACGCAGTATTTT CASSVETGTQYF
- TRBJ1-1 TRBD1 TRBV27 TGTGCCAGCAGTTTAGGGGACAGGGGGCGTGGTACTGAAGCTTTCTTT CASSLGDRGRGTEAFF
many TRBJ2-5 TRBD1 TRBV2 TGTGCCAGCAGTAAAAACAGGGGTAGCCAAGAGACCCAGTACTTC CASSKNRGSQETQYF
many TRBJ1-4 TRBD1 TRBV28 TGTGCCAGCAGTTTCGGACAGGCGGATGAAAAACTGTTTTTT CASSFGQADEKLFF